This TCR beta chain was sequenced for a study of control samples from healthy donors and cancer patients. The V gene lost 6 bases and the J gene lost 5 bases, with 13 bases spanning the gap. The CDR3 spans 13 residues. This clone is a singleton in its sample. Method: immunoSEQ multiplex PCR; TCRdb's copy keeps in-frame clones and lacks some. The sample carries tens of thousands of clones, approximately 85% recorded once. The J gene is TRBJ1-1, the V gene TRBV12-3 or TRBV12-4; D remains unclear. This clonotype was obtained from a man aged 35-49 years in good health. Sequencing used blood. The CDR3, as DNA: TGTGCCAGCAGCCAAGCGGTGCTAACTGAAGCTTTCTTT. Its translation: CASSQAVLTEAFF.